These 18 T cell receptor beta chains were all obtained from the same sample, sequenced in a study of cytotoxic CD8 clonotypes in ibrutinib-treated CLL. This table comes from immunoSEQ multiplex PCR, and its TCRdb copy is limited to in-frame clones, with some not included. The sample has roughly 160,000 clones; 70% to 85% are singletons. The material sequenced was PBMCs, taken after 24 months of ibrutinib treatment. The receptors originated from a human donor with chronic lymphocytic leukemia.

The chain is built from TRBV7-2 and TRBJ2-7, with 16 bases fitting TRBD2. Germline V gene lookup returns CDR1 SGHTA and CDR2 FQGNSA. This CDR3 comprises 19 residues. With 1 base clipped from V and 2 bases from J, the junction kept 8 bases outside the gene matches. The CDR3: CASSLGLSGTSGRAYEQYF. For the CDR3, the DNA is TGTGCCAGCAGCTTAGGATTGTCCGGGACTAGCGGGAGGGCCTACGAGCAGTACTTC.

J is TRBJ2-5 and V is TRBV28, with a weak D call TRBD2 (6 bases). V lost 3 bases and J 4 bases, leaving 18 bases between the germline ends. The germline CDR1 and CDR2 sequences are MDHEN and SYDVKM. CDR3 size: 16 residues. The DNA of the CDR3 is TGTGCCAGCAGTTTGCCCAACGGGGGTTGGGGAGAGACCCAGTACTTC. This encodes CASSLPNGGWGETQYF.

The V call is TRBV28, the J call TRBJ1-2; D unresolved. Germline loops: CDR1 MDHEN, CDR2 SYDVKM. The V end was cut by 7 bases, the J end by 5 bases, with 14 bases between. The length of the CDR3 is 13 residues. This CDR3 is CASTTSGRYGYTF. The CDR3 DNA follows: TGTGCCAGCACCACTAGCGGCCGATATGGCTACACCTTC.

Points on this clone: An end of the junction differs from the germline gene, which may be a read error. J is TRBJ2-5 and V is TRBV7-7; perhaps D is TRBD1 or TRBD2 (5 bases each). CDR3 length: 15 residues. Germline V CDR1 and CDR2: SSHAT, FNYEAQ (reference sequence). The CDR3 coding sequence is TGTGCTAGCAGCTTAGCTGGGGGAGCAAAAGAGACCCAGTACTTC. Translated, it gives CASSLAGGAKETQYF.

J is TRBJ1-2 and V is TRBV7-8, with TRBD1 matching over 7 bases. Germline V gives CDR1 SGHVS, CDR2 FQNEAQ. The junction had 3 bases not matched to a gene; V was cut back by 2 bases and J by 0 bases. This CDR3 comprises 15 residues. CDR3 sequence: CASSLPTGTNYGYTF. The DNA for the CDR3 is TGTGCCAGCAGCTTACCGACAGGGACTAACTATGGCTACACCTTC.

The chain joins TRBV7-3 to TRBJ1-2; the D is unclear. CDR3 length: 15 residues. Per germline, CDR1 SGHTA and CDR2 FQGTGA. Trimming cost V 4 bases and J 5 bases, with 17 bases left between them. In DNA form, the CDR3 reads TGTGCCAGCAGCTCTGACTCGGGGTTGTTTTATGGCTACACCTTC. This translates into CASSSDSGLFYGYTF. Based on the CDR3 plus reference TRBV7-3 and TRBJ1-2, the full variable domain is GAGVSQTPSNKVTEKGKYVELRCDPISGHTALYWYRQSLGQGPEFLIYFQGTGAADDSGLPNDRFFAVRPEGSVSTLKIQRTERGDSAVYLCASSSDSGLFYGYTFGSGTRLTVV.

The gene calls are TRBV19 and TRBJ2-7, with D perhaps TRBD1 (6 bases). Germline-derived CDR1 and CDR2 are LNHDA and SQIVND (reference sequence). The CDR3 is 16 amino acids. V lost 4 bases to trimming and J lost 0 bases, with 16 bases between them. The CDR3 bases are TGTGCCAGTAGTAGAGAACGGACAGTGAGCTCCTACGAGCAGTACTTC. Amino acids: CASSRERTVSSYEQYF. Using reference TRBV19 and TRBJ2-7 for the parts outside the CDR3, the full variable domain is DGGITQSPKYLFRKEGQNVTLSCEQNLNHDAMYWYRQDPGQGLRLIYYSQIVNDFQKGDIAEGYSVSREKKESFPLTVTSAQKNPTAFYLCASSRERTVSSYEQYFGPGTRLTVT.

The CDR3 nucleotides are TGCAGTGCCGAGTTGGGCCGCGAGCAGTACTTC. It encodes CSAELGREQYF. The V gene is TRBV20-1, the J gene TRBJ2-7; D is ambiguous. V lost 6 bases and J lost 6, with 12 bases in between. CDR1 is DFQATT and CDR2 is SNEGSKA in the germline V gene (reference sequence). This CDR3 contains 11 residues.

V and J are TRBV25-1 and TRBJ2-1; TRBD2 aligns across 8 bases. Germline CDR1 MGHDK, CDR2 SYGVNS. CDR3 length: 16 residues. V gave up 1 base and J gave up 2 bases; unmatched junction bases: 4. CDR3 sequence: CASSELGGGTYNEQFF. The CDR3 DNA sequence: TGTGCCAGCAGTGAATTGGGCGGGGGGACCTACAATGAGCAGTTCTTC.

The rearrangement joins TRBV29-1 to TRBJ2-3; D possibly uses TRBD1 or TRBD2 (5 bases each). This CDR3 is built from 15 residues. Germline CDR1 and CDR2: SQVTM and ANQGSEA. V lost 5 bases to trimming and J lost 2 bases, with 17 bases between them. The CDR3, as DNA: TGCAGCGTTTTAGGGGACGCTATTCTCACAGATACGCAGTATTTT. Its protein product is CSVLGDAILTDTQYF.

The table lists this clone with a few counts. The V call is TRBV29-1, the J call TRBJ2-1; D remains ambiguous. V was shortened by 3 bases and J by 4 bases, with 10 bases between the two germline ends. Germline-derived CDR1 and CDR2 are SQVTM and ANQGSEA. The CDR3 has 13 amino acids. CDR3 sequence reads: CSVEGQAYNEQFF. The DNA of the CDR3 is TGCAGCGTTGAGGGCCAGGCGTACAATGAGCAGTTCTTC.

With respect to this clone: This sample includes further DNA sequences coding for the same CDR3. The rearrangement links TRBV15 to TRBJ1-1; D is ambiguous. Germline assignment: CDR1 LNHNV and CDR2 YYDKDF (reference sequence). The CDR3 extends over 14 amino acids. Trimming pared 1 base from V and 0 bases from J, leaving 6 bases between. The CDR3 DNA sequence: TGTGCCACCAGCAGAGGCACAGTGAACACTGAAGCTTTCTTT. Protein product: CATSRGTVNTEAFF.

The DNA for the CDR3 is TGTGCCAGCACCAAAACAGGGTGGCGCACTGAAGCTTTCTTT. Amino acid sequence: CASTKTGWRTEAFF. This chain links TRBV25-1 with TRBJ1-1; perhaps TRBD1 as D (6 bases). The V and J ends lost 7 bases and 4 bases respectively, with 16 bases between them. Germline V gene data show CDR1 as MGHDK and CDR2 as SYGVNS. The length of the CDR3 is 14 residues.

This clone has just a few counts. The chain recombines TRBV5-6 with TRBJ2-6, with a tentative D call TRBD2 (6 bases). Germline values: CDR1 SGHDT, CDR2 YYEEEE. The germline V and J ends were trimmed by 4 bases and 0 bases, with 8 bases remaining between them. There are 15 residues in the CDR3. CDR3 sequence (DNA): TGTGCCAGCAGCGCGGACTACTCTGGGGCCAACGTCCTGACTTTC. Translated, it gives CASSADYSGANVLTF.

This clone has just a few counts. The DNA for the CDR3 is TGTGCCAGCAGCCCCCAGGTACAGGGCTACACCTTC. It translates to CASSPQVQGYTF. This rearrangement joins TRBV28 to TRBJ1-2; D is unresolved. There are 12 residues in the CDR3. Deletions cut 6 bases from V and 8 bases from J, with 13 bases between. Per the germline V gene, CDR1 is MDHEN and CDR2 is SYDVKM.

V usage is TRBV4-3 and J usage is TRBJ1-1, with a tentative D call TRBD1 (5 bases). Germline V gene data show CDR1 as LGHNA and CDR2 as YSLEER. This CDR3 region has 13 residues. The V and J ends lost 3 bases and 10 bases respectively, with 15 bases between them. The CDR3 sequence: CASSQGVEFGAFF. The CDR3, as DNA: TGCGCCAGCAGCCAGGGGGTGGAGTTTGGAGCTTTCTTT.

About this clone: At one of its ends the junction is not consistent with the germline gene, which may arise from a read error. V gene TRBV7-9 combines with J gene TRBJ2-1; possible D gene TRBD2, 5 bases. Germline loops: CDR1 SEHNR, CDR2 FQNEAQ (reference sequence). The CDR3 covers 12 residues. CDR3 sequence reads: CASSLGGNGQFF. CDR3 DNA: TGTGCCAGCAGCTTAGGAGGGAATGGGCAGTTCTTC. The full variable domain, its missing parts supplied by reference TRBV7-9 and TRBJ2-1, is DTGVSQNPRHKITKRGQNVTFRCDPISEHNRLYWYRQTLGQGPEFLTYFQNEAQLEKSRLLSDRFSAERPKGSFSTLEIQRTEQGDSAMYLCASSLGGNGQFFGPGTRLTVL.

The CDR3 protein is CASSRPGRGNTEAFF. The CDR3 DNA reads TGTGCCAGTAGCCGTCCGGGCAGGGGCAACACTGAAGCTTTCTTT. J is TRBJ1-1 and V is TRBV19; tentatively, D is TRBD1 (6 bases). This CDR3 has 15 residues. Trimming stripped 6 bases from V and 2 bases from J, with 16 bases between. Per germline, CDR1 LNHDA and CDR2 SQIVND (reference sequence).